This T cell receptor beta chain comes out of a study of PD-1 blockade in classical Hodgkin lymphoma. The CDR3 runs to 15 residues. With 6 bases removed from V and 4 bases from J, the gap between germline ends came to 18 bases. The V gene's germline CDR1 is SNHLY and CDR2 FYNNEI. Assay used: immunoSEQ multiplex PCR; TCRdb lists only in-frame clones, some missing. The table records tens of thousands of clones, 81% of them present only once. Time point indicated: cycle 4 day 1 (C4D1), after five to seven weeks of nivolumab. Brentuximab vedotin exposure varied, and every patient relapsed after autologous stem cell transplantation.

The chain uses TRBV2 and TRBJ2-5; TRBD1 or TRBD2 may be the D gene (5 bases each). This receptor was obtained from a human donor with classical Hodgkin lymphoma. The sequences come from peripheral blood mononuclear cells (PBMCs), collected before the fourth cycle of nivolumab. The CDR3 sequence: CASRAGRGSGETQYF. The CDR3, as DNA: TGTGCCAGCAGGGCAGGGAGAGGGTCAGGAGAGACCCAGTACTTC.